Below, 20 T cell receptor beta chains from the same sample are listed, as sequenced in a study of tumor and adjacent non-tumor tissue in lung cancer. Three rounds of nested PCR, following a modified ARM-PCR protocol, produced the TCRbeta library. MiXCR was run by TCRdb on the multiplex PCR reads, yielding one entry per CDR3 protein. The profile shows 110,000 or so distinct CDR3 sequences, around 80% of them singletons. This sample's RNA came from whole unsorted tissue. Material for sequencing was lung tumor tissue. These TCRs come from a woman between 55 and 75 years old with non-small cell lung cancer.

Concerning this clonotype itself: Lacking the conserved final phenylalanine or tryptophan, this CDR3 likely reflects a read error. The chain recombines TRBV12-3 or TRBV12-4 with TRBJ2-2; no reliable D call. The CDR3 length is 15 residues. The CDR3: CAISASGQNTGELFV. Written as DNA, the CDR3 is TGTGCCATCAGTGCGTCCGGTCAGAACACCGGGGAGCTGTTTGTT.

The chain joins TRBV20-1 to TRBJ1-1; the D gene is possibly TRBD1 (5 bases). The V end was cut by 5 bases, the J end by 5 bases, with 18 bases between. The germline CDR1 and CDR2 sequences are DFQATT and SNEGSKA (reference sequence). CDR3 size: 14 residues. The CDR3 bases are TGCAGTGCTGCGGGGGGGATAGGGAGGACTGAAGCTTTCTTT. It specifies CSAAGGIGRTEAFF.

CDR3 bases: TGCGCTGGCAGCCAAGAACTGGGACTGCACTTGATGAACACTGAAGCTTTCTTT. It encodes CAGSQELGLHLMNTEAFF. The chain carries TRBV4-3 and TRBJ1-1; D might be TRBD1 (5 bases). Germline assignment: CDR1 LGHNA and CDR2 YSLEER. The CDR3 consists of 18 residues.

About this clonotype: This CDR3 fails to terminate in the conserved phenylalanine or tryptophan, so it likely reflects a read error. The DNA is left out, because the CDR3 cannot be placed on it with certainty; the CDR3 is given as TCRdb lists it. The genes are TRBV11-1 and TRBJ1-1; no DNA check was done on the table's D call, TRBD1. The CDR3 is 13 residues long, ends included. Germline-derived CDR1 and CDR2 are SGHAT and FQDESV (reference sequence). The CDR3 protein is CDSSRDRNTEASS.

Turning to this clonotype: A single base separates this from a much larger clone, so it may be a read error. The CDR3 DNA sequence: TGCGCCAGCAGCCATATAGGATCGAACACTGAAGCTTTCTTT. This codes for CASSHIGSNTEAFF. V usage is TRBV4-1 and J usage is TRBJ1-1; the D is unclear. The CDR3 loop spans 14 amino acids. Germline V gene sequence: CDR1 MGHRA, CDR2 YSYEKL. The V end lost 3 bases, the J end lost 1 base, and 9 bases lay between the germline ends.

Concerning this clonotype itself: Because the CDR3 is missing its conserved closing phenylalanine or tryptophan, this is likely a read error. No DNA is shown, since the ends of the CDR3 on it are uncertain; the CDR3 is the one TCRdb lists. CDR3 protein: CSGGMAAEPFY. V and J are TRBV29-1 and TRBJ1-1. The CDR3 spans 11 amino acids, including both terminal residues. Germline assignment: CDR1 SQVTM and CDR2 ANQGSEA.

On this clonotype itself: A clone one base away is much larger, so this may be a read error. The chain employs TRBV6-2 or TRBV6-3 and TRBJ2-1, with TRBD1 identical over 8 bases. The germline V gene encodes CDR1 MNHEY and CDR2 SVGEGT. The CDR3 loop spans 17 amino acids. V lost 4 bases, J lost 7 bases, and 15 bases stayed unmatched. The CDR3 DNA sequence: TGTGCCAGCAGTTCCATCATGGGGAGACAGGGGTTGAATGAGCAGTTCTTC. Its translation is CASSSIMGRQGLNEQFF.

This clonotype was counted once. Mismatch with germline at one junction end may stem from a read error. V is TRBV20-1 and J is TRBJ2-5, with D perhaps TRBD1 (6 bases). Germline V gene data show CDR1 as DFQATT and CDR2 as SNEGSKA (reference sequence). The CDR3 has 13 amino acids. The CDR3 DNA reads TGCAGTGCAATTCGACAGGTTCAAGAGGCCCAGTACTTC. It yields the protein CSAIRQVQEAQYF.

Of note for this clonotype: A clone one base away is much larger, so this may be a read error. This sequence joins TRBV29-1 and TRBJ1-5; 11 positions agree with TRBD1. V trimming: 8 bases; J trimming: 6 bases; junction bases outside the gene matches: 9. The CDR3 covers 14 residues. Germline V gene sequence: CDR1 SQVTM, CDR2 ANQGSEA. DNA of the CDR3: TGCAGCATTGGGGGACAGGGGGAGGCTCAGCCCCAGCATTTT. Protein product: CSIGGQGEAQPQHF.

The chain has TRBV28 and TRBJ2-7; TRBD2 might be the D (6 bases). CDR3 length equals 14 residues. Per the germline V gene, CDR1 is MDHEN and CDR2 is SYDVKM. V was trimmed by 3 bases and J by 8 bases, leaving 17 bases between them. CDR3 DNA: TGTGCCAGCAGTTTTGGTCGCGGGGCGGGAAAGCAGTACTTC. It is translated as CASSFGRGAGKQYF.

Concerning this clonotype itself: Lacking the conserved final phenylalanine or tryptophan, this CDR3 likely reflects a read error. J is TRBJ2-1 and V is TRBV19; possibly TRBD1 or TRBD2 for D (5 bases each). The CDR3 contains 12 residues. CDR1 is LNHDA, CDR2 SQIVND, per germline (reference sequence). Trimming left V 1 base short and J 10 bases short, with 8 bases between. CDR3 protein: CASSIGGYEQFL. The CDR3 coding sequence is TGTGCCAGTAGTATAGGGGGGTACGAGCAGTTCTTA.

Notes on this clonotype: Here the CDR3 omits its conserved ending phenylalanine or tryptophan, so a read error is the likely source. The chain links TRBV11-2 to TRBJ1-5; D gene uncertain. Germline V lookup: CDR1 SGHAT, CDR2 FQNNGV. The CDR3 has 13 residues. The CDR3 nucleotides are TGTGCCAGCAGCTTAGAGTATAATCAGTCCCAGCATTGT. This encodes CASSLEYNQSQHC.

Comment on this clonotype: Without the conserved terminal phenylalanine or tryptophan, this CDR3 likely stems from a read error. The gene calls are TRBV11-2 and TRBJ2-7; 12 positions agree with TRBD2. The J call may be mistaken, given a closer DNA end match to TRBJ2-1. The CDR3 has 15 amino acids. Germline V gene sequence: CDR1 SGHAT, CDR2 FQNNGV. CDR3 protein: CASSYGTSGRYEQFI. For the CDR3, the DNA is TGTGCCAGCAGCTACGGGACTAGCGGGCGCTACGAACAGTTCATC.

As for this clonotype: Germline is not matched at one junction end, which may reflect a read error. V is TRBV20-1 and J is TRBJ2-1; TRBD2 is a possible D gene (5 bases). CDR3 length: 16 residues. From germline, CDR1 is DFQATT and CDR2 SNEGSKA (reference sequence). Here the CDR3 DNA reads TGCAGTGTTAGAGCGGAGCTTAGAGCTTCTGGCAATGAGCAGTTATTC. Amino acids: CSVRAELRASGNEQLF.

Details on this clonotype: Just one base apart from a much larger clone, this may be a read error. This chain joins TRBV4-3 and TRBJ1-6, with 11 bases that match TRBD1. Germline V gene data show CDR1 as LGHNA and CDR2 as YSLEER. There are 17 residues in the CDR3. V trimming: 1 base; J trimming: 7 bases; junction bases outside the gene matches: 6. The CDR3 nucleotides read TGCGCCAGCAGCCAAGCTTGGGACAGGGGGATGAATTCACCCCTCCACTTT. It is translated as CASSQAWDRGMNSPLHF.

The J gene is TRBJ2-1, the V gene TRBV29-1, with D perhaps TRBD1 (5 bases). Germline V gives CDR1 SQVTM, CDR2 ANQGSEA. The V gene lost 4 bases and the J gene lost 9 bases, with 13 bases spanning the gap. This CDR3 region has 12 residues. The CDR3 sequence is CSVGRRAGEQFF. The CDR3 DNA reads TGCAGCGTTGGCCGCAGGGCCGGTGAGCAGTTCTTC.

This rearrangement joins TRBV11-3 to TRBJ2-1; 8 bases line up with TRBD2. The CDR3 length is 13 residues. The trim removed 11 bases at V and 4 bases at J, leaving 7 bases unmatched. The V gene's germline CDR1 is SGHNT and CDR2 YENEEA. Here the CDR3 DNA reads TGTGCCGGTAGCCCTAGCGGGTACAATGAGCAGTTCTTC. Translating it yields CAGSPSGYNEQFF.

This clonotype was counted many times. V and J are TRBV29-1 and TRBJ2-1; TRBD1 might be the D (6 bases). V shed 6 bases and J shed 0 bases, with 21 bases lying between them. CDR1 is SQVTM and CDR2 is ANQGSEA in the germline V gene. CDR3 length equals 17 residues. CDR3 amino acids: CSVLRDIEAASYNEQFF. The DNA of the CDR3 is TGCAGCGTCCTCCGGGACATTGAAGCGGCCTCCTACAATGAGCAGTTCTTC.

About this clonotype: A much larger clonotype is one base distant, so this may be a read error. The chain carries TRBV20-1 and TRBJ1-2, with a possible D match to TRBD1 (5 bases). CDR1 is DFQATT and CDR2 is SNEGSKA in the germline V gene (reference sequence). There are 12 residues in the CDR3. The CDR3 loop reads CIANRQGGGYTF. CDR3 DNA: TGCATTGCGAATAGGCAGGGCGGTGGCTACACCTTC.

This clonotype was detected a few times. With a much larger clone just one base away, this may be a read error. CDR3: CASRRQGSDYGYIF. CDR3 DNA: TGTGCCAGCAGGCGACAGGGGTCGGACTATGGCTACATCTTC. The V call is TRBV12-3 or TRBV12-4, the J call TRBJ1-2; 8 positions agree with TRBD1. This CDR3 comprises 14 residues.